The text below deals with one T cell receptor beta chain. V was shortened by 1 base and J by 4 bases, with 10 bases between the two germline ends. The CDR3 extends over 13 amino acids. CDR1 and CDR2 (germline): DFQATT, SNEGSKA (reference sequence). The use of a sample-barcoded 5' primer and a J-beta primer mix characterized a second PCR of about 6 to 12 cycles. MiXCR, applied by TCRdb to the 5' RACE reads, yields one record per CDR3 protein. Altogether 800,000 to 950,000 distinct CDR3 sequences are present, about 48% being singletons, with the ten largest covering about an eighth. This sample was taken from a study of blood T cells in healthy people across ages.

The material sequenced was blood. The receptor comes from a man aged 25 to 40 in good health. This sequence joins TRBV20-1 and TRBJ2-5, with D unclear. CDR3 coding DNA: TGCAGTGCTAGAGCGGCGATGGGAGAGACCCAGTACTTC. This codes for CSARAAMGETQYF.